These 29 T cell receptor beta chains were all obtained from the same sample, sequenced in a study of metastatic and nonmetastatic thyroid tumors. Nobody among the patients had been given any treatment before thyroid surgery. Through MiXCR, TCRdb re-clonotyped the PCR reads. The table includes about 20,000 clones, more than 15% detected once. What was sequenced was tumor tissue. These receptors all stem from a female donor with papillary thyroid cancer or a benign thyroid nodule (not recorded which). Some clones in this sample may be carry-over from other donors' samples.

Comments on this clone: Given a much more abundant clone one base away, this may be a read error. V and J are TRBV7-3 and TRBJ2-5, with 14 bases lining up with TRBD2. Per the germline V gene, CDR1 is SGHTA and CDR2 is FQGTGA. The CDR3 is made up of 16 amino acids. Unmatched junction bases numbered 6, after V lost 5 bases and J lost 4 bases. CDR3 protein: CASSIRLAGGAETQYF. The CDR3 coding sequence is TGTGCCAGCAGCATCAGACTAGCGGGAGGGGCAGAGACCCAGTACTTC.

This clone was seen at least ten times. The chain carries TRBV10-3 and TRBJ1-5, with D possibly TRBD1 on 6 matching bases. The germline V gene encodes CDR1 ENHRY and CDR2 SYGVKD. Trimming stripped 10 bases from V and 0 bases from J, with 16 bases between. The CDR3 sequence is 15 residues long. CDR3 nucleotide sequence: TGTGCCACCCGGGGTCGACAGGATAGCAATCAGCCCCAGCATTTT. Its translation: CATRGRQDSNQPQHF.

Only a few counts were recorded for this clone. This chain joins TRBV12-3 or TRBV12-4 and TRBJ1-2, with D perhaps TRBD1 (6 bases). The V end was cut by 6 bases, the J end by 4 bases, with 12 bases between. The CDR3 totals 13 residues. CDR3 coding DNA: TGTGCCAGCAGCCCAGGGGTCTCCTATGGCTACACCTTC. It encodes CASSPGVSYGYTF.

This chain links TRBV4-1 with TRBJ2-7; the match to TRBD1 covers 8 bases. V lost 1 base, J lost 0 bases, and 2 bases stayed unmatched. Germline values: CDR1 MGHRA, CDR2 YSYEKL. The CDR3 loop spans 15 amino acids. CDR3 bases: TGCGCCAGCAGCCAAGCGGGACAGGTCTCCTACGAGCAGTACTTC. The encoded protein is CASSQAGQVSYEQYF.

Points on this clone: This may come from a read error, since a much larger clone is one base off. The chain combines TRBV5-1 with TRBJ2-1; 11 bases match TRBD2. The germline V gene encodes CDR1 SGHRS and CDR2 YFSETQ. This CDR3 has 17 residues. The ends lost 7 bases at V and 8 bases at J; junction bases unmatched: 17. The CDR3 here is CASGVLGLAGAEDEQFF. In DNA, the CDR3 is TGCGCCAGCGGCGTGTTAGGACTAGCGGGCGCCGAAGATGAGCAGTTCTTC. The variable domain in full, with the rest retrieved from reference TRBV5-1 and TRBJ2-1, is KAGVTQTPRYLIKTRGQQVTLSCSPISGHRSVSWYQQTPGQGLQFLFEYFSETQRNKGNFPGRFSGRQFSNSRSEMNVSTLELGDSALYLCASGVLGLAGAEDEQFFGPGTRLTVL.

For this clone: A clone one base away is much larger, so this may be a read error. This sequence joins TRBV5-4 and TRBJ2-7; possibly TRBD1 or TRBD2 for D (5 bases each). This CDR3 has 12 amino acids. The germline V gene encodes CDR1 SGHNT and CDR2 YYREEE (reference sequence). The V and J ends lost 5 bases and 9 bases respectively, with 15 bases between them. CDR3 amino acids: CASRGVGDGQYF. CDR3 coding DNA: TGTGCCAGCAGGGGTGTGGGGGACGGGCAGTACTTC.

This clone was counted ten times or more. The rearrangement uses TRBV6-1 and TRBJ2-1; 7 nucleotides agree with TRBD2. J gave up 3 bases and V 4 bases, and 6 bases lay outside the gene matches. This CDR3 is built from 15 residues. Germline V CDR1 and CDR2: MNHNS, SASEGT. In DNA form, the CDR3 reads TGTGCCAGCAGTGTAGACGGGACTAACTACAATGAGCAGTTCTTC. It codes for CASSVDGTNYNEQFF.

CDR3 in DNA: TGCAGCGTTGATCGGGCAAGCGGGAATAATCTTTACACAGATACGCAGTATTTT. Translation gives CSVDRASGNNLYTDTQYF. V is TRBV29-1 and J is TRBJ2-3, with 7 bases fitting TRBD2. This CDR3 comprises 18 residues. V shed 3 bases, J shed 2 bases, and the junction held 17 bases outside the gene matches. Germline CDR1 is SQVTM and CDR2 is ANQGSEA.

This clone has ten or more counts. V and J are TRBV19 and TRBJ2-5; D unclear. Germline CDR1 is LNHDA and CDR2 is SQIVND (reference sequence). V dropped 5 bases and J dropped 5 bases, with 15 bases sitting between them. The CDR3 totals 14 residues. As DNA, the CDR3 is TGTGCCAGTAGTTTTGGGTCCGGGTATGAGACCCAGTACTTC. It codes for CASSFGSGYETQYF.

This clone was recorded at least ten times. The genes are TRBV28 and TRBJ2-1; possible D gene TRBD2, 7 bases. The V end was cut by 5 bases, the J end by 9 bases, with 23 bases between. CDR1 and CDR2 from the germline V gene are MDHEN and SYDVKM. The CDR3 is 16 amino acids. The CDR3 region is CASSRRGEGTMIEQFF. CDR3 nucleotides: TGTGCCAGCAGTCGTAGGGGGGAGGGCACTATGATTGAGCAGTTCTTC.

This clone is medium-sized by share. The CDR3 DNA sequence: TGTGCCAGCATGCGGGGGATGGGCACAGATACGCAGTATTTT. This translates into CASMRGMGTDTQYF. This sequence joins TRBV2 and TRBJ2-3; 7 bases fit TRBD2. Germline CDR1 is SNHLY and CDR2 is FYNNEI. Trimming at V came to 7 bases and at J to 1 base, leaving 5 bases not matched to a gene. This CDR3 is built from 14 residues.

The chain employs TRBV5-1 and TRBJ2-3, with D unresolved. From germline, CDR1 is SGHRS and CDR2 YFSETQ. CDR3 size: 15 residues. Trimming took off 2 bases at V and 2 bases at J, with 12 bases between the two ends. The CDR3 region is CASSFQVSFTDTQYF. CDR3 nucleotides: TGCGCCAGCAGCTTCCAAGTGTCGTTCACAGATACGCAGTATTTT.

The chain carries TRBV9 and TRBJ2-2; no firm D call. Germline assignment: CDR1 SGDLS and CDR2 YYNGEE. V gave up 3 bases and J gave up 3 bases, with 18 bases separating them. The CDR3 loop spans 17 amino acids. The CDR3 region is CASSEPLNYSHTGELFF. DNA of the CDR3: TGTGCCAGCAGCGAACCCCTAAACTACTCCCACACCGGGGAGCTGTTTTTT.

By sample fraction, this clone is medium-sized (0.01 to 0.1%). CDR3 sequence reads: CASTLSGGEAFF. The CDR3 DNA follows: TGTGCCAGCACCCTTTCCGGGGGGGAAGCTTTCTTT. The chain links TRBV2 to TRBJ1-1; the D gene is possibly TRBD1 (5 bases). Trimming cost V 7 bases and J 8 bases, with 14 bases left between them. This CDR3 has 12 amino acids. Germline V gives CDR1 SNHLY, CDR2 FYNNEI.

This clone was seen repeatedly, ten times or more. In the same sample, other DNA sequences code for this CDR3. In DNA, the CDR3 is TGTGCCAGCAGAGCCTTCCCGACGACTAACTATGGCTACACCTTC. Amino acid sequence: CASRAFPTTNYGYTF. The rearrangement links TRBV28 to TRBJ1-2; the D is unclear. The germline gives CDR1 MDHEN, CDR2 SYDVKM. V was trimmed by 6 bases and J by 0 bases, leaving 14 bases between them. The CDR3 sequence is 15 residues long.

The CDR3 loop reads CASSRTSGTWELFF. In nucleotides, the CDR3 is TGTGCCAGCAGTAGGACTAGCGGGACCTGGGAGCTGTTTTTT. V gene TRBV6-4 combines with J gene TRBJ2-2, with TRBD2 matching 12 bases. The germline CDR1 and CDR2 sequences are MRHNA and SNTAGT. There are 14 residues in the CDR3. The trim removed 5 bases at V and 9 bases at J, leaving 4 bases unmatched.

This clone was counted at least ten times. The chain employs TRBV9 and TRBJ1-1; no definite D call. Germline V gives CDR1 SGDLS, CDR2 YYNGEE. The CDR3 consists of 13 residues. Trimming shortened V by 2 bases and J by 3 bases, and 8 bases separated the two germline ends. This CDR3 is CASSVGGYTEAFF. As DNA, the CDR3 is TGTGCCAGCAGCGTGGGCGGGTACACTGAAGCTTTCTTT.

This clone is labeled medium-sized. The J gene is TRBJ1-2, the V gene TRBV20-1, with D unclear. Germline V lookup: CDR1 DFQATT, CDR2 SNEGSKA (reference sequence). The CDR3 covers 12 residues. The V and J ends lost 0 bases and 6 bases respectively, with 8 bases between them. The CDR3 reads CSARDEGHGYTF. For the CDR3, the DNA is TGCAGTGCTAGAGATGAGGGCCATGGCTACACCTTC.

In this sample, this clone turned up many times. The rearrangement links TRBV12-3 or TRBV12-4 to TRBJ1-4, with TRBD1 identical over 7 bases. The ends lost 2 bases at V and 4 bases at J; junction bases unmatched: 10. The CDR3 extends over 17 amino acids. CDR3 protein: CASSLNRGGSLNEKLFF. The CDR3 DNA sequence: TGTGCCAGCAGTTTAAACAGGGGAGGGTCCCTTAATGAAAAACTGTTTTTT.

This clone was seen at least ten times. A single base separates this from a much larger clone, so it may be a read error. Other DNA sequences of this sample code for an identical CDR3. The gene calls are TRBV3-1 and TRBJ1-3, with D possibly matching TRBD1 (6 bases). V gave up 4 bases and J gave up 7 bases, with 14 bases separating them. The CDR3 is 14 amino acids. Germline V gives CDR1 LGHDT, CDR2 YNNKEL (reference sequence). CDR3 protein: CASSPQGGGNTIYF. In DNA form, the CDR3 reads TGTGCCAGCAGCCCACAGGGAGGTGGGAACACCATATATTTT.

Sample share makes this clone medium-sized. The chain is built from TRBV6-1 and TRBJ2-3; D unresolved. CDR1 and CDR2 from the germline V gene are MNHNS and SASEGT. CDR3 length: 16 amino acids. Trimming left V 6 bases short and J 4 bases short, with 20 bases between. The chain's CDR3 is CASSSALTVKSDTQYF. The CDR3 DNA sequence: TGTGCCAGCAGCTCGGCGCTTACCGTTAAATCAGATACGCAGTATTTT.

Regarding this clone: Different DNA sequences within this sample yield the same CDR3. V usage is TRBV5-1 and J usage is TRBJ1-1; D call uncertain. Between the trimmed V and J ends, which lost 4 bases and 5 bases, there was a span of 24 bases. The CDR3 runs to 17 residues. Germline V gene lookup returns CDR1 SGHRS and CDR2 YFSETQ. Written as DNA, the CDR3 is TGCGCCAGCAGCCAGGCAGCAGTCGGGCAGGTCGGAACTGAAGCTTTCTTT. Protein: CASSQAAVGQVGTEAFF.

This clone was found many times. The chain uses TRBV3-1 and TRBJ2-2; no reliable D call. Trimming took 4 bases from V and 7 from J, leaving 10 bases between them. Germline CDR1 and CDR2: LGHDT and YNNKEL (reference sequence). The CDR3 is 13 residues long. In nucleotides, the CDR3 is TGTGCCAGCAGCCCCCAGTGGGTCGGGGAGCTGTTTTTT. Amino acids: CASSPQWVGELFF.

This clone is medium-sized by share. This CDR3 is CASAGGSWQPQHF. The CDR3 DNA follows: TGTGCCAGTGCTGGGGGGTCTTGGCAGCCCCAGCATTTT. The V call is TRBV27, the J call TRBJ1-5, with a tentative D call TRBD1 (5 bases). Germline CDR1 reads MNHEY; CDR2 reads SMNVEV (reference sequence). Between the trimmed V and J ends, which lost 9 bases and 7 bases, there was a span of 16 bases. The CDR3 loop spans 13 amino acids.

On this clone: A read error may explain this, as a much larger clone is one base away. The J gene is TRBJ2-5, the V gene TRBV5-5; weak D call: TRBD1 (6 bases). This CDR3 is built from 14 residues. Germline-derived CDR1 and CDR2 are SGHKS and YYEKEE (reference sequence). The CDR3 here is CVSSLGHLQETQYF. DNA of the CDR3: TGTGTCAGCAGCTTGGGACACCTCCAAGAGACCCAGTACTTC.

The table lists this clone with a few counts. The chain employs TRBV24-1 and TRBJ1-2; D not certain. V was trimmed by 3 bases and J by 7 bases, leaving 17 bases between them. Germline V gives CDR1 KGHDR, CDR2 SFDVKD. The length of the CDR3 is 15 residues. The CDR3, as DNA: TGTGCCACCAGTGATACATCCAACCCTTGGGGTGGCTACACCTTC. This sequence encodes CATSDTSNPWGGYTF.

This rearrangement joins TRBV11-1 to TRBJ2-7; D not certain. The CDR3 has 12 amino acids. V was clipped by 6 bases and J by 9 bases, with 15 bases between them. Germline CDR1 SGHAT, CDR2 FQDESV (reference sequence). CDR3 DNA: TGTGCCAGCAGTCTTAACAACTACAGGCAGTACTTC. Protein product: CASSLNNYRQYF.

The chain links TRBV11-2 to TRBJ2-3; perhaps TRBD2 as D (6 bases). V was trimmed by 3 bases and J by 6 bases, leaving 16 bases between them. CDR3 size: 15 residues. Per the germline V gene, CDR1 is SGHAT and CDR2 is FQNNGV. CDR3 coding DNA: TGTGCCAGCAGCTTTGTAGCGGTGGGCTGGGATACGCAGTATTTT. The encoded protein is CASSFVAVGWDTQYF.

In this sample, this clone turned up many times. The chain combines TRBV7-8 with TRBJ2-7; TRBD1 matches at 7 bases. Germline V gene sequence: CDR1 SGHVS, CDR2 FQNEAQ. V shed 6 bases and J 4 bases; nucleotides not matched to a gene: 3. This CDR3 has 12 residues. The CDR3 DNA reads as TGTGCCAGCAGGGACAGGTCGTACGAGCAGTACTTC. This translates into CASRDRSYEQYF.